This T cell receptor beta chain was identified during a study of CD8 T cells in ankylosing spondylitis. TCRdb independently ran MiXCR on the 5' RACE reads; one entry per CDR3 protein. The table lists a few hundred thousand distinct CDR3 sequences, 20% to 25% of them singletons. V gave up 5 bases and J gave up 7 bases, with 10 bases separating them. Germline V CDR1 and CDR2: SGHTA, FQGNSA. The CDR3 sequence is 12 residues long. Regarding the study as a whole: Ankylosing spondylitis blood appeared to carry a characteristic TCR beta motif of eight or nine highly homologous variants.

This clonotype was seen many times. The antigen is undetermined. This chain connects TRBV7-2 to TRBJ2-3, with D hard to call. The sequence was obtained from a male donor with ankylosing spondylitis. Sequences were obtained from blood, either unsorted or a sorted T cell fraction (not recorded which). The CDR3 DNA sequence: TGTGCCAGCAGCCCAGCTAGGAATACGCAGTATTTT. Translated, it gives CASSPARNTQYF.